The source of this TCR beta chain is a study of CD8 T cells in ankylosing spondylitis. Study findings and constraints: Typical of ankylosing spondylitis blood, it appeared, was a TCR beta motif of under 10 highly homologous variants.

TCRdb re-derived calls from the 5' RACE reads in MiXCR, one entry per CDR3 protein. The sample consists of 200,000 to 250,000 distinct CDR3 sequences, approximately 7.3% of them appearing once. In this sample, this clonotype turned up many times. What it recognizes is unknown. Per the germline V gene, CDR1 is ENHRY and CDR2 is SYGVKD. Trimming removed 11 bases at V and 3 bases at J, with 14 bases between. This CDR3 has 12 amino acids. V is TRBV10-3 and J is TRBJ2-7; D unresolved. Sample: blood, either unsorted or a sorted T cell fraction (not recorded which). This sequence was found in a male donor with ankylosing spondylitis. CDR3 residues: CAPKAGGYEQYF. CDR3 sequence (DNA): TGTGCCCCCAAAGCAGGCGGCTACGAGCAGTACTTC.